Given below is one T cell receptor (beta chain) in context. The CDR3 is 19 residues long. In germline, CDR1 is LGHNA, CDR2 YSLEER. V gave up 3 bases and J gave up 0 bases; unmatched junction bases: 15. The cohort comprised adults aged 18 to 89 years residing in around 25 US areas. This record comes from a study of blood T cell repertoires in COVID-19. Data came from immunoSEQ multiplex PCR; TCRdb stores just in-frame clones and leaves some out. The data show approximately 360,000 clones, roughly 90% seen once. The chain recombines TRBV4-3 with TRBJ2-7, with 9 bases identical to TRBD2. This receptor was taken from a woman in her thirties with acute COVID-19. Sequencing was done on a sample of PBMCs or T cells enriched from blood (not recorded which). CDR3 sequence reads: CASSHGLSGGPQSSYEQYF. The CDR3 DNA follows: TGCGCCAGCAGCCATGGTCTTAGCGGGGGACCACAGAGCTCCTACGAGCAGTACTTC.